This T cell receptor (beta chain) stems from a study of STAT5B mutations in CD4+ large granular lymphocyte leukemia. As for the study in general: The CDR3 'QG' motif was associated with a particular HLA allele among healthy donors.

V lost 2 bases to trimming and J lost 3 bases, with 6 bases between them. The germline CDR1 and CDR2 sequences are SGHRS and YFSETQ. This CDR3 region has 12 residues. TCRdb's table, derived via immunoSEQ multiplex PCR, lists solely in-frame clones and lacks some. The table records some 38,000 clones, roughly 85% of them present only once. The sequence came from a human donor in good health. The V and J genes are TRBV5-1 and TRBJ2-7; D gene ambiguous. Sequenced: CD4+ T cells from blood buffy coats. In DNA, the CDR3 is TGCGCCAGCAGCTTCGAGTTCTACGAGCAGTACTTC. This sequence encodes CASSFEFYEQYF.